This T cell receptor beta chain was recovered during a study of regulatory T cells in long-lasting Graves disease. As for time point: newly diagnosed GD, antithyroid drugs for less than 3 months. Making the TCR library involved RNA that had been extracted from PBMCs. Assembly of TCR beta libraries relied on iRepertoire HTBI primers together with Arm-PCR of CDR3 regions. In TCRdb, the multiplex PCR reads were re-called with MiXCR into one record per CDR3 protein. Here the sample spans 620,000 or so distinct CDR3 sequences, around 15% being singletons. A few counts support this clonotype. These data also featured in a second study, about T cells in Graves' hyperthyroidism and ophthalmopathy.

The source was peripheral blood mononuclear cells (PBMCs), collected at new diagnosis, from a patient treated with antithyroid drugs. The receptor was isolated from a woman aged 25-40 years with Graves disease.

Written as DNA, the CDR3 is TGTGCCAGTAGTTTCGATTCGGATGGGGCCAAATCCTATAATTCACCCCTCCACTTT. The encoded protein is CASSFDSDGAKSYNSPLHF. The rearrangement joins TRBV19 to TRBJ1-6; D perhaps matches TRBD1 (5 bases). Trimming took 5 bases from V and 1 from J, leaving 21 bases between them. The CDR3 spans 19 residues. The germline V gene encodes CDR1 LNHDA and CDR2 SQIVND (reference sequence). The complete variable domain, with remaining parts taken from reference TRBV19 and TRBJ1-6, reads DGGITQSPKYLFRKEGQNVTLSCEQNLNHDAMYWYRQDPGQGLRLIYYSQIVNDFQKGDIAEGYSVSREKKESFPLTVTSAQKNPTAFYLCASSFDSDGAKSYNSPLHFGNGTRLTVT.